Listed below are T cell receptor beta chains from one sample, sequenced in a study of regulatory T cells in long-lasting Graves disease. One entry per CDR3 protein results from TCRdb running MiXCR on the multiplex PCR reads. Here the sample spans 350,000 to 450,000 distinct CDR3 sequences, 15% to 20% being singletons. The data were also submitted as part of a second study, on T cells in Graves' hyperthyroidism and ophthalmopathy.

Sequenced here: peripheral blood mononuclear cells (PBMCs), sampled at new diagnosis, from a patient treated with antithyroid drugs. These receptors all come from a middle-aged man with Graves disease. Both conserved end residues are part of each CDR3. The order of the fields is V gene, J gene, CDR3 protein.

V: TRBV10-3; J: TRBJ2-7; CDR3: CAISDMGQGFREQYF
V: TRBV27; J: TRBJ1-1; CDR3: CASKQEGWGTEAFF
V: TRBV19; J: TRBJ2-1; CDR3: CASSRRRGGSDEQFF
V: TRBV28; J: TRBJ2-2; CDR3: CASSPEQGAVGELFF
V: TRBV2; J: TRBJ2-5; CDR3: CASRTGPQETQYF
V: TRBV29-1; J: TRBJ2-5; CDR3: CSVGRDRVQETQYF
V: TRBV5-1; J: TRBJ1-2; CDR3: CASSSASTGGVGYTF
V: TRBV28; J: TRBJ1-4; CDR3: CASSPTDRGSEKLFF
V: TRBV28; J: TRBJ2-3; CDR3: CASSPPLGPGHNTQYF
V: TRBV29-1; J: TRBJ2-5; CDR3: CSVGREETQYF
V: TRBV19; J: TRBJ1-5; CDR3: CASSPRQISNQPQHF
V: TRBV24-1; J: TRBJ2-6; CDR3: CATSDRTGTGANVLTF
V: TRBV3-1; J: TRBJ2-2; CDR3: CASSQDPGVAGELFF
V: TRBV27; J: TRBJ2-2; CDR3: CASSFGGVTGELFF
V: TRBV6-1; J: TRBJ2-2; CDR3: CASETSGGVSGELFF
V: TRBV10-2; J: TRBJ2-2; CDR3: CASSVDSPSNTGELFF
V: TRBV11-2; J: TRBJ2-3; CDR3: CASSFVWGTDTQYF
V: TRBV28; J: TRBJ1-5; CDR3: CASSGGQGFNQPQHF
V: TRBV12-3/TRBV12-4; J: TRBJ1-5; CDR3: CASTSDRDQPQHF
V: TRBV5-4; J: TRBJ2-5; CDR3: CASRQGLKETQYF
V: TRBV7-3; J: TRBJ1-6; CDR3: CASSQTGGSSPLHF
V: TRBV28; J: TRBJ1-6; CDR3: CASSLGGQGATPLHF
V: TRBV7-2; J: TRBJ2-1; CDR3: CASSGTSGGAIEQFF
V: TRBV4-3; J: TRBJ2-3; CDR3: CASSQEDRGGRVQYF
V: TRBV7-2; J: TRBJ2-7; CDR3: CASSLNRDSTYEQYF
V: TRBV6-2/TRBV6-3; J: TRBJ2-6; CDR3: CASSYSILQERGNSGANVLTF
V: TRBV28; J: TRBJ2-7; CDR3: CASSFWGRSYEQYF
V: TRBV28; J: TRBJ2-7; CDR3: CASSFPGQGYSYEQYF
V: TRBV9; J: TRBJ1-1; CDR3: CASTRVGANTEAFF
V: TRBV7-2; J: TRBJ2-3; CDR3: CASRVGPSADTQYF
V: TRBV24-1; J: TRBJ2-7; CDR3: CATSDFAGRTSGGAWGGEQYF
V: TRBV3-1; J: TRBJ2-4; CDR3: CASSQDLSVGIQYF
V: TRBV7-3; J: TRBJ1-1; CDR3: CASSLSSGSEAFF
V: TRBV5-1; J: TRBJ2-3; CDR3: CASTLKGASTDTQYF
V: TRBV12-3/TRBV12-4; J: TRBJ2-2; CDR3: CASILGGTGYTGELFF
V: TRBV13; J: TRBJ2-5; CDR3: CASSLSGGHQETQYF
V: TRBV7-9; J: TRBJ2-7; CDR3: CASSAWTGQLYEQYF